The sequence of this TCR beta chain was determined in a study of patients and donors after allogeneic stem cell transplantation. TCRdb re-analysed the RT-PCR reads in MiXCR, keeping a single row per CDR3 protein. The table records about 34,000 distinct CDR3 sequences, 30% to 40% of them present only once. This CDR3 comprises 12 residues. Between the trimmed V and J ends, which lost 6 bases and 1 base, there was a span of 9 bases. Germline V gives CDR1 SQVTM, CDR2 ANQGSEA. The chain has TRBV29-1 and TRBJ2-5, with D possibly TRBD2 on 6 matching bases. This sequence originates from a human donor who was either an allogeneic HSCT recipient or a stem cell or donor lymphocyte infusion donor (not recorded which). It is not recorded whose cells these are; they may come from a transplant donor. Sequencing input: blood, either unsorted or a sorted T cell fraction (not recorded which). CDR3 sequence (DNA): TGCAGCGTGTTGACTAGCCAAGAGACCCAGTACTTC. Its protein product is CSVLTSQETQYF.